The entry below describes one TCR beta chain. Mismatch with germline at one junction end may stem from a read error. Reverse transcription of approximately 520 ng total RNA with a constant-region primer produced TCR beta cDNA. The TCR beta library was amplified through three nested multiplex PCR rounds in a modified ARM-PCR procedure. TCRdb passed the multiplex PCR reads through MiXCR, listing each CDR3 protein once. The table records 300,000 to 400,000 distinct CDR3 sequences, around 60% of them present only once. Unsorted whole blood yielded blood RNA, and germline DNA was extracted as well. It was before surgery that approximately 4 milliliters of peripheral blood were collected. These data belong to a study of tumor-infiltrating lymphocytes in primary liver carcinoma. Sequencing was carried out using peripheral blood. The sequence derives from a man aged 35-49 years with primary liver carcinoma and hepatitis B virus infection.

The CDR3 reads CASSLGSTNEQYF. CDR3 DNA: TGTGCTAGCAGCTTAGGGTCAACCAACGAGCAGTACTTC. This chain uses TRBV11-2 with TRBJ2-7; D is unclear. This CDR3 spans 13 amino acids. Germline V CDR1 and CDR2: SGHAT, FQNNGV.